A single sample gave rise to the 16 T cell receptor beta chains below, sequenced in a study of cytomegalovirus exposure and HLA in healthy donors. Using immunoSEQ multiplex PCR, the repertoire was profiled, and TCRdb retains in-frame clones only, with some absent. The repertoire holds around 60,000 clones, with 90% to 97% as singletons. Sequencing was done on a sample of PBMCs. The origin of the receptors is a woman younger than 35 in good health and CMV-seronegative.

This CDR3 is CASSLVGASSYNEQFF. CDR3 in DNA: TGTGCCAGCAGCTTGGTGGGGGCCTCCTCCTACAATGAGCAGTTCTTC. The chain recombines TRBV5-6 with TRBJ2-1, with a possible D match to TRBD1 (6 bases). The CDR3 loop spans 16 amino acids. Looked up from germline, CDR1 is SGHDT and CDR2 is YYEEEE. V was pared by 0 bases and J by 0 bases, with 10 bases between.

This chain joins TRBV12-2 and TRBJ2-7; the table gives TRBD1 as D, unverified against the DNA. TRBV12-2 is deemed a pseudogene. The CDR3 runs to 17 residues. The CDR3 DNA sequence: TGTGCAAGTCGCCCGGGGGGGGACAGGGAGGGGTTCGGCGAGCAGTACTTC. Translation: CASRPGGDREGFGEQYF.

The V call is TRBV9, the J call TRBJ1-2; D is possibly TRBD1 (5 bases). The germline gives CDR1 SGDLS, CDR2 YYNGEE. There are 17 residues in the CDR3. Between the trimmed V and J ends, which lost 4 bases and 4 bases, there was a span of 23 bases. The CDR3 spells CASSPQGGVPGGYGYTF. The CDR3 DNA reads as TGTGCCAGCAGCCCCCAGGGAGGAGTCCCAGGTGGCTATGGCTACACCTTC.

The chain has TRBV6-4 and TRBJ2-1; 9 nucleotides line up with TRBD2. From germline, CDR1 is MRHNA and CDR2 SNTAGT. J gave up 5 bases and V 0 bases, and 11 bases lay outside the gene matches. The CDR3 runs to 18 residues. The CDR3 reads CASSDSPGGSGGDNEQFF. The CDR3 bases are TGTGCCAGCAGTGACTCTCCCGGCGGTAGCGGGGGAGACAATGAGCAGTTCTTC.

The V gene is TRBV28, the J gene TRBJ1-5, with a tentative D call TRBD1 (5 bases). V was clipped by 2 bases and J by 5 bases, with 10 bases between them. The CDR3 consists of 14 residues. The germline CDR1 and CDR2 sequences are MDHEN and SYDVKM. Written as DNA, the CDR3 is TGTGCCAGCAGTTTAACCCCAGGGTATCAGCCCCAGCATTTT. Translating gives CASSLTPGYQPQHF.

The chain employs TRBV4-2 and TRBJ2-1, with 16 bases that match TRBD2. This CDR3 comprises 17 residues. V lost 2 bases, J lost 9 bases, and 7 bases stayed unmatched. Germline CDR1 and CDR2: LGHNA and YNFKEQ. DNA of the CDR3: TGTGCCAGCAGCCAACCCCCCGGGACTAGCGGGAGGGGTGAGCAGTTCTTC. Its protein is CASSQPPGTSGRGEQFF.

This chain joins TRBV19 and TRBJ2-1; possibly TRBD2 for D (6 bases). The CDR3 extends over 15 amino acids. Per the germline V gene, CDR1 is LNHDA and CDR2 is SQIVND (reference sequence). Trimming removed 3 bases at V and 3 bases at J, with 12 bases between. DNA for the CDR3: TGTGCCAGTAGTATGGGGGGTGGTGTCTACAATGAGCAGTTCTTC. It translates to CASSMGGGVYNEQFF.

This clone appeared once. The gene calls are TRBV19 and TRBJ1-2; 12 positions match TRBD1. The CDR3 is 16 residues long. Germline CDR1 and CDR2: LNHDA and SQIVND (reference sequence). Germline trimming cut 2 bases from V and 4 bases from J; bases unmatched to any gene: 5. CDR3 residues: CASSIKGTGGFYGYTF. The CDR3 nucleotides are TGTGCCAGTAGTATAAAGGGGACAGGGGGCTTCTATGGCTACACCTTC.

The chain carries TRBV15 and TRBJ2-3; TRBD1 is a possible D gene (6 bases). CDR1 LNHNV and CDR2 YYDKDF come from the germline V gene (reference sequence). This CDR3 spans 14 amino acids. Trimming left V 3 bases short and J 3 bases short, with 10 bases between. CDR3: CATSSGGWTDTQYF. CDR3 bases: TGTGCCACCAGCAGTGGGGGCTGGACAGATACGCAGTATTTT.

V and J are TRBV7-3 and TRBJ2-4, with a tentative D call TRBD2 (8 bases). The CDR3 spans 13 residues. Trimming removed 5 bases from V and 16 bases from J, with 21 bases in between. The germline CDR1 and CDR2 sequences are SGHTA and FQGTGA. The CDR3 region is CASSPGGGTSRYF. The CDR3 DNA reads TGTGCCAGCAGCCCAGGGGGGGGGACTAGTCGATACTTC.

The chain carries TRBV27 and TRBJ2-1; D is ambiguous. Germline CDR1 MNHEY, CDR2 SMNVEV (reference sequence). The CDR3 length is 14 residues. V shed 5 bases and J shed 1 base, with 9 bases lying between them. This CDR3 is CASSPLTSYNEQFF. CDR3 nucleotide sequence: TGTGCCAGCAGTCCCCTTACATCCTACAATGAGCAGTTCTTC.

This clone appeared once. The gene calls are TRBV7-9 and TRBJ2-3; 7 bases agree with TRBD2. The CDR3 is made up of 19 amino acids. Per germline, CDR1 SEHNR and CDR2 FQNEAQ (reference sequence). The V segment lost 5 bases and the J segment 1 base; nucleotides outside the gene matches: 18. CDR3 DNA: TGTGCCAGCAGCCCCCGCGGTGTTTGGCGGGAGAGTGGCACAGATACGCAGTATTTT. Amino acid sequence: CASSPRGVWRESGTDTQYF.

The CDR3, as DNA: TGCAGCGTTGAAGCGCAGCGTAGAGGGGAGCTGTTTTTT. Amino acid sequence: CSVEAQRRGELFF. The genes are TRBV29-1 and TRBJ2-2, with unresolved D. Deletions cut 1 base from V and 8 bases from J, with 11 bases between. CDR1 is SQVTM, CDR2 ANQGSEA, per germline. The CDR3 sequence is 13 residues long.

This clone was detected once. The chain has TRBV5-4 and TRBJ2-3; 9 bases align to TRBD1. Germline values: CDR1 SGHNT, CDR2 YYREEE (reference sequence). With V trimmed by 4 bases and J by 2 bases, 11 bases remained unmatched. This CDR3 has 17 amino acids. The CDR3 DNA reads TGTGCCAGCAGCCGAGGACAGGGGAGTTCCCTCACAGATACGCAGTATTTT. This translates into CASSRGQGSSLTDTQYF.

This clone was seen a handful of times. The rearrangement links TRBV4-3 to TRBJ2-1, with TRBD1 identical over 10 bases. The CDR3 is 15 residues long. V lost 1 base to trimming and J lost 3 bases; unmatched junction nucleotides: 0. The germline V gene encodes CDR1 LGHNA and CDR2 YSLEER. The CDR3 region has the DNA TGCGCCAGCAGCCAAGGGACAGGGGGCTACAATGAGCAGTTCTTC. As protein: CASSQGTGGYNEQFF.

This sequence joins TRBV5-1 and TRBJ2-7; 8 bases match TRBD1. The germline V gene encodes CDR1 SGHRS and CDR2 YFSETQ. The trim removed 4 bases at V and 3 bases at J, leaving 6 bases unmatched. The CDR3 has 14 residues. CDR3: CASSPTGANYEQYF. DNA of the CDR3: TGCGCCAGCAGCCCGACAGGGGCCAACTACGAGCAGTACTTC.